Listed here are 21 T cell receptor beta chains from one sample, sequenced in a study of blood T cell repertoires in COVID-19. TCRdb's table, derived via immunoSEQ multiplex PCR, lists solely in-frame clones and lacks some. Of 250,000 to 300,000 clones in the sample, roughly 86% were seen once. Sequencing input: peripheral blood. The source is a woman in her twenties or thirties with COVID-19, enrolled during active disease.

J is TRBJ1-5 and V is TRBV10-2; D may be TRBD1 (5 bases). The CDR3 has 16 residues. Per the germline V gene, CDR1 is WSHSY and CDR2 is SAAADI. The germline V and J ends were trimmed by 4 bases and 0 bases, with 13 bases remaining between them. The CDR3 reads CASSARGRLSNQPQHF. Here the CDR3 DNA reads TGCGCCAGCAGTGCGCGGGGGAGACTTAGCAATCAGCCCCAGCATTTT.

The chain is built from TRBV18 and TRBJ1-1; 7 bases align to TRBD1. Germline V gives CDR1 KGHSH, CDR2 LQKENI. This CDR3 is 17 amino acids long. V gave up 0 bases and J gave up 0 bases; unmatched junction bases: 7. CDR3 protein: CASSPPNRGRVNTEAFF. The CDR3 coding sequence is TGTGCCAGCTCACCACCAAACAGGGGTAGGGTGAACACTGAAGCTTTCTTT.

The chain couples TRBV5-6 to TRBJ2-3; possibly TRBD2 for D (6 bases). The ends were cut back, 6 bases at V and 2 bases at J, with 22 bases in the middle. This CDR3 region has 17 residues. Per germline, CDR1 SGHDT and CDR2 YYEEEE. CDR3 in DNA: TGTGCCAGCAACAAATTCCGGGTCGGGGGTTCCACAGATACGCAGTATTTT. Protein sequence: CASNKFRVGGSTDTQYF.

V and J are TRBV9 and TRBJ2-3, with a possible D match to TRBD1 (5 bases). Germline-derived CDR1 and CDR2 are SGDLS and YYNGEE. Trimming stripped 3 bases from V and 2 bases from J, with 19 bases between. This CDR3 region has 17 residues. The CDR3 loop is CASSATPSGAPTDTQYF. The CDR3 DNA reads as TGTGCCAGCAGCGCCACACCCTCTGGGGCTCCCACAGATACGCAGTATTTT.

The table lists this clone with a few counts. This sequence joins TRBV7-9 and TRBJ2-7, with D unclear. With 1 base removed from V and 4 bases from J, the gap between germline ends came to 8 bases. The CDR3 spans 13 residues. CDR1 is SEHNR and CDR2 is FQNEAQ in the germline V gene (reference sequence). CDR3 bases: TGTGCCAGCAGCTTAGGTCCTAGGTACGAGCAGTACTTC. It translates to CASSLGPRYEQYF. Combining the CDR3 with reference TRBV7-9 and TRBJ2-7 gives the whole variable domain DTGVSQNPRHKITKRGQNVTFRCDPISEHNRLYWYRQTLGQGPEFLTYFQNEAQLEKSRLLSDRFSAERPKGSFSTLEIQRTEQGDSAMYLCASSLGPRYEQYFGPGTRLTVT.

The chain employs TRBV29-1 and TRBJ2-7; D uncertain. This CDR3 contains 12 residues. Germline V lookup: CDR1 SQVTM, CDR2 ANQGSEA. Trimming stripped 7 bases from V and 2 bases from J, with 12 bases between. This CDR3 reads CSAVGPTYEQYF. The CDR3 DNA sequence: TGCAGCGCCGTTGGGCCAACCTACGAGCAGTACTTC.

The chain uses TRBV12-3 or TRBV12-4 and TRBJ2-7; no reliable D call. The CDR3 length is 13 residues. Trimming took 3 bases from V and 2 from J, leaving 8 bases between them. The CDR3 DNA reads as TGTGCCAGCAGTTTCGACACAACCTACGAGCAGTACTTC. Translated, it gives CASSFDTTYEQYF.

The chain uses TRBV7-9 and TRBJ2-2; TRBD1 aligns across 12 bases. CDR1 and CDR2 from the germline V gene are SEHNR and FQNEAQ (reference sequence). Trimming took 4 bases from V and 4 from J; bases not matched to a gene: 4. The CDR3 length is 16 residues. CDR3 sequence (DNA): TGTGCCAGCAGCTCGGGACAGGGGGCGGTCACCGGGGAGCTGTTTTTT. Protein: CASSSGQGAVTGELFF.

The rearrangement links TRBV27 to TRBJ1-1, with TRBD1 identical over 7 bases. The CDR3 has 13 residues. V dropped 5 bases and J dropped 5; count of bases not matched to a gene: 5. Germline values: CDR1 MNHEY, CDR2 SMNVEV (reference sequence). The CDR3 bases are TGTGCCAGCAGTCCGGAGACAGGGACTGAAGCTTTCTTT. Protein: CASSPETGTEAFF.

This clone has only one observation. The chain has TRBV12-3 or TRBV12-4 and TRBJ1-1; 7 nucleotides agree with TRBD1. The ends lost 5 bases at V and 7 bases at J; junction bases unmatched: 7. The CDR3 has 13 amino acids. CDR3 loop: CASSPHRGGEAFF. The CDR3 region has the DNA TGTGCCAGCAGTCCTCACAGGGGTGGTGAAGCTTTCTTT.

The gene calls are TRBV10-3 and TRBJ2-1; TRBD1 or TRBD2 may be the D gene (5 bases each). Trimming shortened V by 6 bases and J by 8 bases, and 11 bases separated the two germline ends. The CDR3 is 12 amino acids. Germline CDR1 reads ENHRY; CDR2 reads SYGVKD. Here the CDR3 DNA reads TGTGCCATCAGCGAGAGGGGTGATGAGCAGTTCTTC. As protein: CAISERGDEQFF.

The chain couples TRBV12-3 or TRBV12-4 to TRBJ2-5, with D possibly being TRBD1 (6 bases). CDR3 length: 13 residues. V shed 5 bases and J shed 4 bases, with 11 bases lying between them. The CDR3 bases are TGTGCCAGCAGTGACTACAGGGCAGAGACCCAGTACTTC. This sequence encodes CASSDYRAETQYF.

This chain connects TRBV19 to TRBJ2-2; no clear D gene. Between the trimmed V and J ends, which lost 3 bases and 5 bases, there was a span of 7 bases. CDR3 length equals 13 residues. Germline CDR1 is LNHDA and CDR2 is SQIVND (reference sequence). The CDR3 reads CASSMVETGELFF. The CDR3 DNA reads as TGTGCCAGTAGTATGGTAGAGACCGGGGAGCTGTTTTTT.

The DNA for the CDR3 is TGCAGCGTTGATGGGGGGTCGGGAAACACCATATATTTT. This translates into CSVDGGSGNTIYF. The rearrangement links TRBV29-1 to TRBJ1-3, with D maybe TRBD1 (5 bases). The CDR3 is made up of 13 amino acids. V was shortened by 3 bases and J by 4 bases, with 10 bases between the two germline ends. Germline CDR1 and CDR2: SQVTM and ANQGSEA.

V usage is TRBV4-2 and J usage is TRBJ1-2; maybe TRBD1 (6 bases). This CDR3 is 13 amino acids long. V gave up 4 bases and J gave up 2 bases, with 8 bases separating them. The germline CDR1 and CDR2 sequences are LGHNA and YNFKEQ. Written as DNA, the CDR3 is TGTGCCAGCAGCCCAGGGGACAACTATGGCTACACCTTC. This gives the protein CASSPGDNYGYTF.

This clone turned up a few times. The chain joins TRBV5-6 to TRBJ2-5; no firm D call. This CDR3 has 13 residues. Germline assignment: CDR1 SGHDT and CDR2 YYEEEE. V lost 0 bases to trimming and J lost 9 bases, with 12 bases between them. CDR3 sequence: CASSLAAVRSQYF. CDR3 nucleotide sequence: TGTGCCAGCAGCTTGGCCGCGGTTCGTTCCCAGTACTTC.

The chain uses TRBV7-9 and TRBJ1-4; tentatively, D is TRBD1 (5 bases). Trimming pared 3 bases from V and 3 bases from J, leaving 20 bases between. CDR1 is SEHNR and CDR2 is FQNEAQ in the germline V gene (reference sequence). This CDR3 comprises 18 residues. The CDR3 loop reads CASSFRAGKGRANEKLFF. The CDR3 DNA reads as TGTGCCAGCAGCTTTCGCGCTGGGAAGGGCAGGGCTAATGAAAAACTGTTTTTT. The whole variable domain, remainder taken from reference TRBV7-9 and TRBJ1-4, is DTGVSQNPRHKITKRGQNVTFRCDPISEHNRLYWYRQTLGQGPEFLTYFQNEAQLEKSRLLSDRFSAERPKGSFSTLEIQRTEQGDSAMYLCASSFRAGKGRANEKLFFGSGTQLSVL.

V gene TRBV2 combines with J gene TRBJ2-5; 7 bases fit TRBD1. The germline V gene has CDR1 SNHLY and CDR2 FYNNEI. The V gene end was trimmed by 5 bases and the J gene end by 4 bases; junction bases not matched to a gene: 7. The length of the CDR3 is 14 residues. The CDR3 DNA reads as TGTGCCAGCAGTAGAGAGACAGGGAGAGAGACCCAGTACTTC. Its translation: CASSRETGRETQYF.

This clone was found once. V usage is TRBV11-1 and J usage is TRBJ1-5; D gene unclear. Trimming removed 1 base at V and 5 bases at J, with 6 bases between. CDR3 length equals 13 residues. Germline values: CDR1 SGHAT, CDR2 FQDESV (reference sequence). Here the CDR3 DNA reads TGTGCCAGCAGCTTAGACAGATATCAGCCCCAGCATTTT. Translated, it gives CASSLDRYQPQHF.

This chain connects TRBV11-2 to TRBJ2-3; D possibly corresponds to TRBD2 (7 bases). V was clipped by 5 bases and J by 5 bases, with 20 bases between them. CDR1 and CDR2 from the germline V gene are SGHAT and FQNNGV. The CDR3 has 16 residues. The CDR3 region is CASSTFGGGPRDTQYF. CDR3 coding DNA: TGTGCCAGCAGCACCTTTGGGGGGGGGCCTAGAGATACGCAGTATTTT.

This clone was observed once. This chain connects TRBV7-6 to TRBJ2-1; 7 positions agree with TRBD2. With 2 bases clipped from V and 3 bases from J, the junction kept 4 bases outside the gene matches. Per germline, CDR1 SGHVS and CDR2 FNYEAQ. The CDR3 is 15 residues long. CDR3 loop: CASSLSAGVYNEQFF. As DNA, the CDR3 is TGTGCCAGCAGCTTATCGGCGGGGGTCTACAATGAGCAGTTCTTC.